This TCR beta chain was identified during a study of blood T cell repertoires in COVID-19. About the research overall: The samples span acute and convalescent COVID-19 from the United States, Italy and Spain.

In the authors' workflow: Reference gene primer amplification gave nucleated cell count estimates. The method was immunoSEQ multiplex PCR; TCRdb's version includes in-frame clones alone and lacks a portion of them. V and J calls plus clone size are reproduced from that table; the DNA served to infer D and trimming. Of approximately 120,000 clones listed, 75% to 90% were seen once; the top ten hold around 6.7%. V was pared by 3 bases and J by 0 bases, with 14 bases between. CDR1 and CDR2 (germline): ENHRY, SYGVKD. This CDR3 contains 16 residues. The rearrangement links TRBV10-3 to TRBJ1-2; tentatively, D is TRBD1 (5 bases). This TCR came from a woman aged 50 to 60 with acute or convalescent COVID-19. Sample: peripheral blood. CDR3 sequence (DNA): TGTGCCATCAGTGAAAGGGGCGGAGGGACTAACTATGGCTACACCTTC. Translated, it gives CAISERGGGTNYGYTF.